A single sample gave rise to the 21 T cell receptor beta chains below, sequenced in a study of cytomegalovirus exposure and HLA in healthy donors. TCRdb's table, derived via immunoSEQ multiplex PCR, lists solely in-frame clones and lacks some. The table records around 49,000 clones, about 90% of them present only once. Specimen: PBMCs. Every receptor here comes from a man between 18 and 35 years old in good health and CMV-seronegative.

The chain has TRBV7-2 and TRBJ2-3; TRBD2 matches 13 bases. The CDR3 spans 17 residues. V lost 4 bases, J lost 6 bases, and 10 bases stayed unmatched. Germline V gene sequence: CDR1 SGHTA, CDR2 FQGNSA. The CDR3 bases are TGTGCCAGCAGCTCGCACCGACTAGCGGGAGGAAGGGATACGCAGTATTTT. Protein sequence: CASSSHRLAGGRDTQYF.

The V and J genes are TRBV7-9 and TRBJ2-6; no firm D call. CDR1 is SEHNR, CDR2 FQNEAQ, per germline (reference sequence). The CDR3 sequence is 16 residues long. The V end was cut by 5 bases, the J end by 0 bases, with 11 bases between. The CDR3 sequence is CASSPGVRSGANVLTF. CDR3 coding DNA: TGTGCCAGCAGCCCTGGAGTCCGCTCTGGGGCCAACGTCCTGACTTTC. Full variable domain (missing parts from reference TRBV7-9 and TRBJ2-6): DTGVSQNPRHKITKRGQNVTFRCDPISEHNRLYWYRQTLGQGPEFLTYFQNEAQLEKSRLLSDRFSAERPKGSFSTLEIQRTEQGDSAMYLCASSPGVRSGANVLTFGAGSRLTVL.

The gene calls are TRBV7-9 and TRBJ1-1, with D perhaps matching TRBD1 (5 bases). The CDR3 contains 15 residues. Germline CDR1 and CDR2: SEHNR and FQNEAQ (reference sequence). V was shortened by 7 bases and J by 1 base, with 16 bases between the two germline ends. The CDR3 reads CASTSARAGNTEAFF. The CDR3 DNA sequence: TGTGCCAGCACCTCGGCCAGGGCTGGGAACACTGAAGCTTTCTTT.

This chain joins TRBV6-5 and TRBJ1-1; D gene ambiguous. Germline V gene sequence: CDR1 MNHEY, CDR2 SVGAGI. This CDR3 is built from 13 residues. Between the trimmed V and J ends, which lost 7 bases and 1 base, there was a span of 10 bases. CDR3 in DNA: TGTGCCAGCACTCAACAGACGAACACTGAAGCTTTCTTT. Protein: CASTQQTNTEAFF.

Worth noting for this clone: Other DNA sequences from this sample encode an identical CDR3 as well. V gene TRBV28 combines with J gene TRBJ2-1; TRBD1 aligns across 9 bases. The CDR3 runs to 15 residues. V lost 4 bases to trimming and J lost 3 bases; unmatched junction nucleotides: 4. Germline CDR1 and CDR2: MDHEN and SYDVKM. CDR3 amino acids: CASSSGQGGYNEQFF. The DNA for the CDR3 is TGTGCCAGCAGTTCGGGACAGGGCGGCTACAATGAGCAGTTCTTC.

The V call is TRBV5-6, the J call TRBJ2-7, with a tentative D call TRBD1 (5 bases). The germline V gene has CDR1 SGHDT and CDR2 YYEEEE. This CDR3 has 12 residues. V lost 4 bases and J lost 4, with 9 bases in between. CDR3 DNA sequence: TGTGCCAGCAGCCTTGACAGATACGAGCAGTACTTC. Amino acid sequence: CASSLDRYEQYF.

Here the CDR3 reads CATSTSGGAYEQYF. CDR3 bases: TGTGCCACCTCGACTAGCGGGGGCGCCTACGAGCAGTACTTC. The chain couples TRBV6-5 to TRBJ2-7; TRBD2 agrees at 12 bases. There are 14 residues in the CDR3. Per germline, CDR1 MNHEY and CDR2 SVGAGI. J lost 2 bases, V lost 10 bases, and 6 bases had no gene match.

This clone was seen only once. The chain employs TRBV5-5 and TRBJ2-5, with D possibly matching TRBD1 (7 bases). Germline V gives CDR1 SGHKS, CDR2 YYEKEE (reference sequence). This CDR3 has 16 amino acids. V gave up 2 bases and J gave up 3 bases, with 17 bases separating them. CDR3 loop: CASSFDPLRGEETQYF. CDR3 DNA: TGTGCCAGCAGCTTCGACCCGCTCAGGGGGGAAGAGACCCAGTACTTC.

This chain connects TRBV6-1 to TRBJ2-1; a weak D match, TRBD1 (8 bases). Per germline, CDR1 MNHNS and CDR2 SASEGT. V was clipped by 10 bases and J by 7 bases, with 17 bases between them. CDR3 length: 13 residues. This chain's CDR3 is CATHRGEGNEQFF. Written as DNA, the CDR3 is TGTGCCACTCACAGGGGGGAGGGAAATGAGCAGTTCTTC.

The V call is TRBV7-8, the J call TRBJ2-5, with 7 nucleotides matching TRBD2. The CDR3 covers 15 residues. V lost 1 base to trimming and J lost 1 base; unmatched junction nucleotides: 3. Germline CDR1 is SGHVS and CDR2 is FQNEAQ. The CDR3 loop is CASSLGSGPQETQYF. CDR3 DNA: TGTGCCAGCAGCTTAGGTAGCGGGCCCCAAGAGACCCAGTACTTC.

The V gene is TRBV28, the J gene TRBJ2-5; TRBD2 aligns across 7 bases. V was pared by 2 bases and J by 0 bases, with 12 bases of the junction left unmatched. This CDR3 spans 18 amino acids. Germline V gene data show CDR1 as MDHEN and CDR2 as SYDVKM. CDR3 residues: CASSLEAGPSGDQETQYF. CDR3 sequence (DNA): TGTGCCAGCAGTTTAGAGGCTGGGCCTAGCGGAGACCAAGAGACCCAGTACTTC.

The chain recombines TRBV30 with TRBJ2-3; 12 nucleotides line up with TRBD2. V was clipped by 2 bases and J by 4 bases; unmatched bases: 7. The CDR3 is made up of 16 amino acids. The germline CDR1 and CDR2 sequences are GTSNPN and SVGIG (reference sequence). This chain's CDR3 is CAWSSEGLAGPDTQYF. In DNA form, the CDR3 reads TGTGCCTGGAGTTCGGAAGGACTAGCGGGGCCAGATACGCAGTATTTT.

This chain links TRBV5-4 with TRBJ2-3; D is possibly TRBD2 (5 bases). The germline V and J ends were trimmed by 1 base and 3 bases, with 9 bases remaining between them. Germline values: CDR1 SGHNT, CDR2 YYREEE (reference sequence). CDR3 length: 14 amino acids. CDR3 amino acids: CASSLMGETDTQYF. The CDR3 DNA sequence: TGTGCCAGCAGCTTGATGGGAGAAACAGATACGCAGTATTTT.

The chain links TRBV4-3 to TRBJ2-7; the D is unclear. Trimming removed 1 base from V and 2 bases from J, with 12 bases in between. The germline V gene encodes CDR1 LGHNA and CDR2 YSLEER. The CDR3 covers 15 residues. The CDR3: CASSQGWALPYEQYF. The CDR3, as DNA: TGCGCCAGCAGCCAAGGGTGGGCCCTGCCCTACGAGCAGTACTTC.

The J gene is TRBJ2-7, the V gene TRBV15, with TRBD1 matching 8 bases. The CDR3 is 13 amino acids. Germline assignment: CDR1 LNHNV and CDR2 YYDKDF (reference sequence). The J segment lost 4 bases and the V segment lost 7 bases, leaving 6 bases of the junction unmatched. The CDR3 DNA reads as TGTGCCACCAACTCTGACAGGGGATACGAGCAGTACTTC. This translates into CATNSDRGYEQYF.

This clone showed up just once. The CDR3 bases are TGTGCCAGCAGCTTAGCGCTAGGGGGGGCTAGCTCCTACGAGCAGTACTTC. It is translated as CASSLALGGASSYEQYF. The chain couples TRBV7-2 to TRBJ2-7, with D maybe TRBD2 (7 bases). Per the germline V gene, CDR1 is SGHTA and CDR2 is FQGNSA. The CDR3 totals 17 residues. V was trimmed by 0 bases and J by 0 bases, leaving 15 bases between them.

The chain employs TRBV29-1 and TRBJ2-1; TRBD2 agrees at 9 bases. With 7 bases clipped from V and 4 bases from J, the junction kept 8 bases outside the gene matches. This CDR3 is 14 amino acids long. Germline V gene lookup returns CDR1 SQVTM and CDR2 ANQGSEA. The CDR3 DNA sequence: TGCAGCGGCCATAGACTAGCGGAATACAATGAGCAGTTCTTC. It yields the protein CSGHRLAEYNEQFF.

Written as DNA, the CDR3 is TGTGCCAGCAGCCGGACAGGGGATTACAATGAGCAGTTCTTC. Encoded protein: CASSRTGDYNEQFF. The V call is TRBV6-4, the J call TRBJ2-1; TRBD1 matches 9 bases. V gave up 6 bases and J gave up 4 bases; unmatched junction bases: 4. Germline values: CDR1 MRHNA, CDR2 SNTAGT. The CDR3 length is 14 residues.

This chain connects TRBV9 to TRBJ2-7, with 9 bases lining up with TRBD2. The CDR3 contains 15 residues. Germline CDR1 is SGDLS and CDR2 is YYNGEE. V gave up 0 bases and J gave up 8 bases; unmatched junction bases: 9. The DNA of the CDR3 is TGTGCCAGCAGCGTAGGTGCTAGCGGGGTGGGTCAGCAGTACTTC. It yields the protein CASSVGASGVGQQYF.

The chain uses TRBV2 and TRBJ1-5; D may be TRBD1 (5 bases). This CDR3 spans 15 amino acids. CDR1 and CDR2 from the germline V gene are SNHLY and FYNNEI. V was shortened by 5 bases and J by 1 base, with 12 bases between the two germline ends. CDR3 sequence reads: CASSFGHPSNQPQHF. The CDR3, as DNA: TGTGCCAGCAGTTTCGGACACCCGAGCAATCAGCCCCAGCATTTT.

The table lists this clone with a count of one. The chain employs TRBV11-2 and TRBJ2-1; possibly TRBD1 for D (6 bases). Germline values: CDR1 SGHAT, CDR2 FQNNGV. The CDR3 length is 16 residues. The V and J ends lost 0 bases and 1 base respectively, with 10 bases between them. In nucleotides, the CDR3 is TGTGCCAGCAGCTTAGATCGAAGGGGGTCCTACAATGAGCAGTTCTTC. It codes for CASSLDRRGSYNEQFF. Filled out from reference TRBV11-2 and TRBJ2-1, the complete variable domain reads EAGVAQSPRYKIIEKRQSVAFWCNPISGHATLYWYQQILGQGPKLLIQFQNNGVVDDSQLPKDRFSAERLKGVDSTLKIQPAKLEDSAVYLCASSLDRRGSYNEQFFGPGTRLTVL.